The clone carrying this T cell receptor beta chain was found once. Its target is unknown. This entry is derived from a study of radiotherapy plus CTLA-4 blockade in lung cancer. Assay used: immunoSEQ multiplex PCR; TCRdb lists only in-frame clones, some missing. This table holds approximately 40,000 clones, 80% to 90% found once. The ends lost 1 base at V and 2 bases at J; junction bases unmatched: 4. Per the germline V gene, CDR1 is SGHVS and CDR2 is FNYEAQ. The CDR3 totals 15 residues. Ipilimumab CTLA-4 blockade and focal radiation were given to patients with chemo-refractory metastatic non-small-cell lung cancer. The study's findings and limits: In blood, after radiotherapy plus ipilimumab, tumor-derived TCR clones expanded. Alongside interferon-beta, early blood T cell clone dynamics were reportedly the best predictor of response.

This TCR came from a human donor with non-small cell lung cancer whose response to radiotherapy plus ipilimumab could not be evaluated. The material was peripheral blood, obtained from a patient treated with radiotherapy plus ipilimumab. This chain joins TRBV7-6 and TRBJ2-7, with 8 bases fitting TRBD1. CDR3 sequence reads: CASSLGGTGTYEQYF. The CDR3 bases are TGTGCCAGCAGCTTAGGGGGGACAGGAACCTACGAGCAGTACTTC.